The clone carrying this TCR beta chain has ten or more counts. The data derive from a study of T-cell reconstitution after alpha-beta-depleted transplantation in children. Trimming shortened V by 0 bases and J by 0 bases, and 12 bases separated the two germline ends. In germline, CDR1 is SGHRS, CDR2 YFSETQ. This CDR3 spans 16 amino acids. As it was prepared, the TCRbeta library received unique molecular identifiers. TCRdb re-called the PCR reads with MiXCR, one entry per CDR3 protein. The sample gives a few hundred thousand distinct CDR3 sequences, approximately 6.9% of which show up once; 5.5% is in the top ten.

The specimen comprised PBMCs, sampled before TCRalphabeta/CD19-depleted stem cell transplant. The receptor was derived from a boy aged 2 to 9 with acute lymphoblastic leukemia, due to receive a stem cell transplant. This chain joins TRBV5-1 and TRBJ1-2, with a tentative D call TRBD1 (6 bases). For the CDR3, the DNA is TGCGCCAGCAGCTTGGGGGGACGGACAGCTAACTATGGCTACACCTTC. It is translated as CASSLGGRTANYGYTF.